This T cell receptor (beta chain) was identified during a study of blood T cell repertoires in COVID-19. For the study at large: PBMCs, B-cell-depleted T cells, or T cells provided the cDNA or gDNA that made up the material.

Original methodology: For nucleated cells, counts were estimated from reference gene primer amplification. Profiled with immunoSEQ multiplex PCR; TCRdb holds only in-frame clones, not every one. That table furnishes V, J and clone size, whereas the DNA furnished D and trimming. In the table there are some 200,000 clones, approximately 90% of which are singletons. Participants came from roughly 24 US areas, aged about 18 to 95 years. Donors of Cohort 3 who recovered were those that had two negative PCRs, clearance, or symptom resolution. The V end was cut by 0 bases, the J end by 2 bases, with 7 bases between. Germline values: CDR1 SGHAT, CDR2 FQDESV (reference sequence). CDR3 length equals 14 residues.

The sequence derives from a woman between 25 and 40 years old who had recovered from COVID-19. This chain links TRBV11-1 with TRBJ1-1; no reliable D call. Sequenced material: PBMCs or T cells enriched from blood (not recorded which). The CDR3 nucleotides read TGTGCCAGCAGCTTAGCCAACAGTAACACTGAAGCTTTCTTT. It specifies CASSLANSNTEAFF.